The clone carrying this T cell receptor (beta chain) was seen only once. Its specificity is unknown. Germline CDR1 and CDR2: KGHSH and LQKENI. V lost 2 bases, J lost 5 bases, and 12 bases lay in between. The CDR3 totals 14 residues. The data stem from a study of radiotherapy plus CTLA-4 blockade in lung cancer. Study-level background: Objective responses were recorded in roughly 17% of patients, with disease control recorded in 25% to 40%. Study results and caveats: In blood, after radiotherapy plus ipilimumab, tumor-derived TCR clones expanded. Dynamics of early blood T cell clones, together with interferon-beta, were reportedly the best predictors of response.

Chemo-refractory metastatic non-small-cell lung cancer patients underwent focal radiation alongside CTLA-4 blockade with ipilimumab. Libraries were prepared by immunoSEQ multiplex PCR; TCRdb keeps only in-frame clonotypes and omits some of them. The sample shows roughly 50,000 clones, roughly four fifths of them seen only once. The chain uses TRBV18 and TRBJ1-1; tentatively, D is TRBD1 (5 bases). The sample in question was peripheral blood, obtained from a patient treated with radiotherapy plus ipilimumab. The clonotype comes from a human donor with non-small cell lung cancer whose response to radiotherapy plus ipilimumab could not be evaluated. The DNA for the CDR3 is TGTGCCAGCTCACCATCGGCTTCAGGGACTGAAGCTTTCTTT. This encodes CASSPSASGTEAFF.